The text below deals with one TCR beta chain. This sample was included in a study of control samples from healthy donors and cancer patients. The CDR3 is made up of 15 amino acids. Trimming cost V 5 bases and J 0 bases; bases outside gene matches: 4. Germline CDR1 reads SGHNT; CDR2 reads YYREEE (reference sequence). Sequencing used immunoSEQ multiplex PCR; TCRdb keeps in-frame clones, though not all of them. The sample has 120,000 or so clones; 90% to 95% are singletons. Input material: PBMCs. The chain carries TRBV5-4 and TRBJ1-4; 7 nucleotides agree with TRBD1. The sequence derives from a man between 45 and 60 years old with head and neck cancer. CDR3 protein: CASRAGGTTNEKLFF. CDR3 bases: TGTGCCAGCAGAGCAGGGGGAACAACTAATGAAAAACTGTTTTTT.